These T cell receptor beta chains were read from a single sample in a study of T cell repertoires in cytomegalovirus infection. No antigen is known for these receptors. TCRdb reprocessed the reads with MiXCR, giving one entry per CDR3 protein. The table includes roughly 920,000 distinct CDR3 sequences, roughly 30% detected once. The material was cultured CD8+ T cells from PBMCs, obtained from culture after CMV antigen stimulation. The receptor source for this set is a human donor in good health (CMV status not recorded). Some clones in this sample may be carry-over from other donors' samples. Both conserved end residues are trimmed from each CDR3. Size tells how often a clone was seen (once, few, many) or the class of an expanded clone, and some rows leave it out.

size	V	J	CDR3
few	TRBV7-6	TRBJ1-3	ASSFKQGAAGNTIY
many	TRBV29-1	TRBJ1-1	SVTAGRTEAF
few	TRBV5-6	TRBJ1-2	ASSADSNYGYT
-	TRBV6-5	TRBJ1-4	ASSYSASRLNEKLF
many	TRBV7-8	TRBJ2-1	ASSLDGDEQF
few	TRBV2	TRBJ1-2	ASSGHTPPGQDLTYYGYT
-	TRBV11-2	TRBJ2-2	ASRRYFSGGATTGELF
-	TRBV4-1	TRBJ1-1	ASSQDPGGGDTEAF
many	TRBV27	TRBJ2-1	ASSVYNEQF
-	TRBV6-6	TRBJ2-2	ASSYLRAAGELF
-	TRBV12-3/TRBV12-4	TRBJ1-3	ASGWGQVFSGNTIY
many	TRBV7-6	TRBJ2-2	ASSLFRDRGPGELF
few	TRBV25-1	TRBJ2-3	ASSDTSGGLWTDTQY
many	TRBV12-3/TRBV12-4	TRBJ1-3	ASSPDGFSGNTIY
few	TRBV7-6	TRBJ2-1	ASSPPGLNNEQF
few	TRBV15	TRBJ2-7	ATSEDGYEQY
-	TRBV20-1	TRBJ2-1	SARDRSYVEQF
-	TRBV4-1	TRBJ2-2	ASSQPGQGAGELF
few	TRBV7-6	TRBJ2-7	ASSLDTGFPSYEQY
many	TRBV7-2	TRBJ2-1	ASTLSGGRYNEQF
few	TRBV6-6	TRBJ2-7	ASSPPATGMFYEQY
few	TRBV29-1	TRBJ2-3	SVALAGGPYLTDTQY
many	TRBV7-6	TRBJ1-6	ASSLEGLRPPLH
few	TRBV2	TRBJ1-2	ASKNPGTGGNGYT
-	TRBV12-3/TRBV12-4	TRBJ1-4	ASSLGGQPATNGKLF
-	TRBV24-1	TRBJ2-3	ATSDARADTQY
few	TRBV5-4	TRBJ1-3	ASSPGFLSGNTIY
many	TRBV2	TRBJ2-3	ASTDWRAQY
-	TRBV7-6	TRBJ1-1	ASSEQGLNTEAF
-	TRBV12-3/TRBV12-4	TRBJ2-2	ASSFPGDSSTGELF
-	TRBV29-1	TRBJ2-3	SVWGADTQY
few	TRBV27	TRBJ2-2	ASSPDRVNTGELF
-	TRBV6-5	TRBJ1-1	ASSYGFGTEAF
-	TRBV13	TRBJ2-7	ASSTGRTSTYEQY
few	TRBV6-5	TRBJ2-2	ASSYSTGGLTGELF
-	TRBV9	TRBJ1-5	ASSPGGAYGQPQH
few	TRBV7-6	TRBJ1-1	ASSPRGFTEAF
-	TRBV6-2/TRBV6-3	TRBJ1-2	ASSYVREDYGYT
-	TRBV7-9	TRBJ2-4	ASSLGGDNGGKNIQY
many	TRBV7-9	TRBJ1-3	ASSFSGRSSGNTIY
few	TRBV14	TRBJ1-2	ASSQDRGRQPYGYT
many	TRBV7-6	TRBJ1-5	ASSLEQGRNQPQH
-	TRBV3-1	TRBJ2-4	ASSRTQQSAKNIQY
-	TRBV12-3/TRBV12-4	TRBJ1-1	ASSYETGDTEAF
few	TRBV11-2	TRBJ2-5	ASSLIAGTGRETQY
many	TRBV2	TRBJ2-1	ASHAAGGPDEQF
-	TRBV6-1	TRBJ1-2	ASSEARGGADGYT
-	TRBV4-1	TRBJ1-1	ASSQEWQGAFTEAF
few	TRBV4-3	TRBJ1-4	ASSQEGPADEKLF
few	TRBV27	TRBJ1-5	ASSNHSNQPQH
-	TRBV12-3/TRBV12-4	TRBJ2-3	ASRPLGAGTQY